The clone carrying this T cell receptor (beta chain) was counted ten times or more. Its target is unknown. TCRdb re-derived calls from the 5' RACE reads in MiXCR, one entry per CDR3 protein. Of about 44,000 distinct CDR3 sequences in the sample, approximately 13% were seen once. The sample is drawn from a study of spatial heterogeneity in lung cancer. Across the study: Combinations of a unique TCR and a UMI were tallied in raw reads, and on average each appeared more than ten times. Study-wide results and limits: At resection, ubiquitous expanded tumor TCRs appeared in blood more than at follow-up.

With 1 base removed from V and 5 bases from J, the gap between germline ends came to 12 bases. This CDR3 has 15 amino acids. Germline V gives CDR1 LGHNA, CDR2 YNFKEQ. The time point is: sample taken at primary tumor resection. There were 72 donors, all of them untreated patients with early-stage non-small cell lung cancer. Whole RNA was taken from tumor, nontumor lung or frozen PBMC; it was then sequenced unsorted. The TCR comes from a male donor with early-stage non-small cell lung cancer. The rearrangement links TRBV4-2 to TRBJ2-1; D is perhaps TRBD1 (6 bases). The sequencing used PBMCs, collected at surgery. For the CDR3, the DNA is TGTGCCAGCAGCCAAGGTCCAGGGGAGAACAATGAGCAGTTCTTC. Protein product: CASSQGPGENNEQFF.